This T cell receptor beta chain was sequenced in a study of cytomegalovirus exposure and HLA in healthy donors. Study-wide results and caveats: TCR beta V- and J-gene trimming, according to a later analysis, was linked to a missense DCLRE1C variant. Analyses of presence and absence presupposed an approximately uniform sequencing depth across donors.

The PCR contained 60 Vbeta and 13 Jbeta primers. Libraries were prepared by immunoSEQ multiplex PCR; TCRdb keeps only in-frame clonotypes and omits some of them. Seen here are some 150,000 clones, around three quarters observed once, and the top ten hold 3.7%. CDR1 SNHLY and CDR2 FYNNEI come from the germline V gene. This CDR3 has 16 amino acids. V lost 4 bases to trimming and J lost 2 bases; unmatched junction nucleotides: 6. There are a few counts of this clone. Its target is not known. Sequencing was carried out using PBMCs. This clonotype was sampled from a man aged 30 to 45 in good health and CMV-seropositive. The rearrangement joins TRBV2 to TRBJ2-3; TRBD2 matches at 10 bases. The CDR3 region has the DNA TGTGCCAGCAGTGGTCCTAGCGGGGGAAACACAGATACGCAGTATTTT. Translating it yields CASSGPSGGNTDTQYF.